The 32 T cell receptor beta chains below all came from one sample that was sequenced in a study of early T cells in non-severe SARS-CoV-2 infection. TCRdb reanalysed the 5' RACE reads using MiXCR and keeps one entry per CDR3 protein. The data show over 85,000 distinct CDR3 sequences, approximately 15% seen once. Sequences were obtained from whole blood. The receptors derive from an adult who was a healthcare worker with PCR-confirmed SARS-CoV-2 infection or an uninfected control (not recorded which).

This clonotype was seen a handful of times. The V gene is TRBV21-1, the J gene TRBJ1-1; the table names TRBD1, a call not compared with the DNA. TRBV21-1 is a listed pseudogene. This CDR3 comprises 15 residues. The DNA for the CDR3 is TGTGCCAGCAGTCGGACAGGGCCGGGGAACACTGAAGCTTTCTTT. This encodes CASSRTGPGNTEAFF.

Many counts were recorded for this clonotype. The gene calls are TRBV29-1 and TRBJ2-7; D remains unclear. V dropped 7 bases and J dropped 2 bases, with 12 bases sitting between them. The CDR3 covers 12 residues. CDR1 and CDR2 (germline): SQVTM, ANQGSEA. Here the CDR3 DNA reads TGCAGCGCATACTCATACCCCTACGAGCAGTACTTC. As protein: CSAYSYPYEQYF.

This clonotype turned up a few times. The chain joins TRBV6-2 or TRBV6-3 to TRBJ2-3; maybe TRBD2 (6 bases). The germline CDR1 and CDR2 sequences are MNHEY and SVGEGT. The CDR3 loop spans 14 amino acids. V shed 3 bases and J shed 2 bases, with 9 bases lying between them. CDR3 sequence reads: CASSYGRITDTQYF. The CDR3 DNA follows: TGTGCCAGCAGTTATGGGAGGATCACAGATACGCAGTATTTT.

This clonotype was observed a handful of times. The CDR3 DNA sequence: TGTGCCACCAGTGGGGAGGGCTATGGCTACACCTTC. Translating it yields CATSGEGYGYTF. The gene calls are TRBV24-1 and TRBJ1-2, with no clear D. Germline V gene sequence: CDR1 KGHDR, CDR2 SFDVKD. V dropped 5 bases and J dropped 4 bases, with 7 bases sitting between them. There are 12 residues in the CDR3.

A remark on this clonotype: The junction departs from the called germline gene at one end, perhaps through a read error. The chain is built from TRBV5-1 and TRBJ1-1, with 8 bases fitting TRBD1. The CDR3 is 18 amino acids. From germline, CDR1 is SGHRS and CDR2 YFSETQ. CDR3 region: CASSLVGVAGGFYTEVFF. For the CDR3, the DNA is TGCGCCAGCAGCTTGGTGGGCGTCGCAGGGGGCTTCTACACTGAAGTTTTCTTT.

The rearrangement joins TRBV7-9 to TRBJ2-1; D remains ambiguous. The CDR3 is 14 residues long. Germline-derived CDR1 and CDR2 are SEHNR and FQNEAQ (reference sequence). Deletions cut 0 bases from V and 7 bases from J, with 10 bases between. Written as DNA, the CDR3 is TGTGCCAGCAGCTTAGCTAGCTTGGGGAATGAGCAGTTCTTC. Amino acid sequence: CASSLASLGNEQFF. The variable domain in full, completed from reference TRBV7-9 and TRBJ2-1, reads DTGVSQNPRHKITKRGQNVTFRCDPISEHNRLYWYRQTLGQGPEFLTYFQNEAQLEKSRLLSDRFSAERPKGSFSTLEIQRTEQGDSAMYLCASSLASLGNEQFFGPGTRLTVL.

V and J are TRBV12-3 or TRBV12-4 and TRBJ2-1; 7 bases align to TRBD2. CDR3 length: 14 amino acids. Germline trimming cut 3 bases from V and 6 bases from J; bases unmatched to any gene: 5. In DNA form, the CDR3 reads TGTGCCAGCAGTTTGATGGGGGGGATCAATGAGCAGTTCTTC. Its translation: CASSLMGGINEQFF.

This clonotype was seen a handful of times. The gene calls are TRBV20-1 and TRBJ2-5; no definite D call. This CDR3 has 13 residues. Germline assignment: CDR1 DFQATT and CDR2 SNEGSKA (reference sequence). Deletions cut 0 bases from V and 7 bases from J, with 12 bases between. The CDR3 DNA sequence: TGCAGTGCTAGAGAGTCCCGATGGGGGACCCAGTACTTC. Protein: CSARESRWGTQYF.

In its sample, this clonotype was seen a few times. The genes are TRBV4-3 and TRBJ1-1; 7 bases are a match to TRBD1. V lost 3 bases to trimming and J lost 1 base; unmatched junction nucleotides: 5. CDR1 and CDR2 (germline): LGHNA, YSLEER. The CDR3 is 15 residues long. The CDR3, as DNA: TGCGCCAGCAGCCAGGGGGACAGAAAGAACACTGAAGCTTTCTTT. It yields the protein CASSQGDRKNTEAFF.

This clonotype came up many times. This chain connects TRBV28 to TRBJ2-7, with D maybe TRBD1 (6 bases). Trimming left V 5 bases short and J 2 bases short, with 19 bases between. The CDR3 totals 16 residues. The germline gives CDR1 MDHEN, CDR2 SYDVKM. The DNA of the CDR3 is TGTGCCAGCAGTACCAAAACCAGGGGCCACCCCTACGAGCAGTACTTC. Its protein is CASSTKTRGHPYEQYF.

V is TRBV29-1 and J is TRBJ2-5, with D unclear. In germline, CDR1 is SQVTM, CDR2 ANQGSEA. There are 12 residues in the CDR3. V lost 4 bases and J lost 1, with 7 bases in between. The CDR3 protein is CSVGFGQETQYF. As DNA, the CDR3 is TGCAGCGTTGGTTTTGGCCAAGAGACCCAGTACTTC.

This clonotype showed up just a few times. The chain has TRBV27 and TRBJ1-1; no clear D gene. Germline CDR1 and CDR2: MNHEY and SMNVEV (reference sequence). The CDR3 extends over 14 amino acids. Trimming removed 2 bases at V and 5 bases at J, with 12 bases between. CDR3 nucleotides: TGTGCCAGCAGTTTACGACGGGGAAAGACTGAAGCTTTCTTT. Amino acid sequence: CASSLRRGKTEAFF.

This clonotype came up a few times. The rearrangement uses TRBV19 and TRBJ2-5, with 7 bases fitting TRBD1. Looked up from germline, CDR1 is LNHDA and CDR2 is SQIVND (reference sequence). The V gene end was trimmed by 6 bases and the J gene end by 3 bases; junction bases not matched to a gene: 7. The CDR3 contains 14 residues. The CDR3, as DNA: TGTGCCAGTAGCACCCGAGACAGGGAAGAGACCCAGTACTTC. Its protein product is CASSTRDREETQYF.

This clonotype was found a few times. This chain links TRBV14 with TRBJ1-2; TRBD1 matches at 7 bases. This CDR3 comprises 13 residues. Germline V gene lookup returns CDR1 SGHDN and CDR2 FVKESK. The V segment lost 5 bases and the J segment 4 bases; nucleotides outside the gene matches: 4. Here the CDR3 reads CASSSTGTYGYTF. The CDR3 DNA follows: TGTGCCAGCAGCTCGACAGGGACCTATGGCTACACCTTC.

This clonotype turned up a few times. The chain couples TRBV7-2 to TRBJ2-1; 10 bases line up with TRBD2. From germline, CDR1 is SGHTA and CDR2 FQGNSA. This CDR3 region has 15 residues. Losses at the gene ends were 5 bases for V and 4 bases for J; bases not matched to a gene: 5. The CDR3 is CASSRTSGIYNEQFF. CDR3 DNA sequence: TGTGCCAGCAGCCGGACTAGCGGAATTTACAATGAGCAGTTCTTC.

This clonotype was picked up many times. The genes are TRBV28 and TRBJ2-6; D is perhaps TRBD1 (6 bases). Trimming stripped 8 bases from V and 14 bases from J, with 22 bases between. From germline, CDR1 is MDHEN and CDR2 SYDVKM. The CDR3 consists of 14 residues. DNA for the CDR3: TGTGCCAGCCAATTTGGGGGCCCCAGCCCGATCCTGACTTTC. Translation gives CASQFGGPSPILTF.

The V call is TRBV10-1, the J call TRBJ1-5; 9 nucleotides align to TRBD1. The CDR3 is made up of 16 amino acids. Per the germline V gene, CDR1 is WNHNN and CDR2 is SYGVQD (reference sequence). Germline trimming cut 11 bases from V and 5 bases from J; bases unmatched to any gene: 16. The CDR3 loop reads CACPGTGILEDQPQHF. As DNA, the CDR3 is TGCGCCTGTCCCGGGACAGGGATTCTCGAGGATCAGCCCCAGCATTTT.

This clonotype was recorded a few times. The rearrangement links TRBV6-1 to TRBJ2-1; 8 nucleotides match TRBD1. V lost 8 bases to trimming and J lost 7 bases; unmatched junction nucleotides: 10. From germline, CDR1 is MNHNS and CDR2 SASEGT. The CDR3 loop spans 14 amino acids. CDR3 coding DNA: TGTGCCAGCCATACAGGGGGTCAGGAAAATGAGCAGTTCTTC. This encodes CASHTGGQENEQFF.

The table lists this clonotype with a few counts. The chain links TRBV27 to TRBJ1-6; 9 bases agree with TRBD1. The CDR3 runs to 14 residues. The V segment lost 7 bases and the J segment 7 bases; nucleotides outside the gene matches: 5. CDR1 MNHEY and CDR2 SMNVEV come from the germline V gene (reference sequence). CDR3 sequence: CASTRGQGNSPLHF. In nucleotides, the CDR3 is TGTGCCAGCACTCGCGGACAGGGGAATTCACCCCTCCACTTT.

CDR3 residues: CSASGTGTYEQYF. The DNA of the CDR3 is TGCAGTGCTAGTGGGACAGGGACGTACGAGCAGTACTTC. The V call is TRBV20-1, the J call TRBJ2-7; 9 bases line up with TRBD1. Trimming removed 3 bases from V and 4 bases from J; junction bases left unmatched: 4. Germline V gene data show CDR1 as DFQATT and CDR2 as SNEGSKA (reference sequence). The CDR3 is made up of 13 amino acids.

The chain uses TRBV5-6 and TRBJ2-7; 13 bases align to TRBD2. Germline CDR1 SGHDT, CDR2 YYEEEE. The ends lost 3 bases at V and 1 base at J; junction bases unmatched: 4. The CDR3 totals 16 residues. CDR3 bases: TGTGCCAGCAGCTCATGGGGACTAGCGGGGTCCTACGAGCAGTACTTC. Protein product: CASSSWGLAGSYEQYF. Full variable domain (outside the CDR3, taken from reference TRBV5-6 and TRBJ2-7): DAGVTQSPTHLIKTRGQQVTLRCSPKSGHDTVSWYQQALGQGPQFIFQYYEEEERQRGNFPDRFSGHQFPNYSSELNVNALLLGDSALYLCASSSWGLAGSYEQYFGPGTRLTVT.

The chain recombines TRBV28 with TRBJ2-7; D not certain. Germline V gene lookup returns CDR1 MDHEN and CDR2 SYDVKM. The CDR3 totals 12 residues. Trimming removed 5 bases at V and 6 bases at J, with 11 bases between. The chain's CDR3 is CASSPPRPEQYF. CDR3 sequence (DNA): TGTGCCAGCAGTCCCCCCCGCCCCGAGCAGTACTTC.

This clonotype occurred many times. The J gene is TRBJ2-5, the V gene TRBV29-1; no firm D call. Germline CDR1 SQVTM, CDR2 ANQGSEA. This CDR3 comprises 11 residues. Trimming took 3 bases from V and 5 from J, leaving 7 bases between them. CDR3 nucleotide sequence: TGCAGCGTTGACGAACTGGAGACCCAGTACTTC. Residues: CSVDELETQYF.

This clonotype was seen many times. V is TRBV11-2 and J is TRBJ1-1, with D hard to call. CDR3 length equals 13 residues. The V gene lost 2 bases and the J gene lost 4 bases, with 8 bases spanning the gap. Germline CDR1 and CDR2: SGHAT and FQNNGV. The CDR3 nucleotides read TGTGCCAGCAGCTTAAGCCTGGGCACTGAAGCTTTCTTT. It specifies CASSLSLGTEAFF.

With respect to this clonotype: Just one base apart from a much larger clone, this may be a read error. Written as DNA, the CDR3 is TGCAGTGCCTATAAACAGGGGAGCAATCAGCTCCAGCATTTT. This codes for CSAYKQGSNQLQHF. The chain has TRBV20-1 and TRBJ1-5; 7 positions agree with TRBD1. The CDR3 runs 14 residues. CDR1 and CDR2 (germline): DFQATT, SNEGSKA (reference sequence).

This clonotype was seen ten or more times. V usage is TRBV6-1 and J usage is TRBJ2-7; TRBD1 might be the D (6 bases). V was pared by 5 bases and J by 3 bases, with 11 bases between. CDR1 and CDR2 (germline): MNHNS, SASEGT. This CDR3 has 13 amino acids. The CDR3 protein is CASSRDMDYEQYF. The CDR3 DNA reads as TGTGCCAGCAGTAGGGACATGGACTACGAGCAGTACTTC.

This clonotype was counted a few times. CDR3 residues: CASSRLAGVSYNEQFF. The DNA for the CDR3 is TGTGCCAGCAGCCGACTAGCGGGGGTGTCCTACAATGAGCAGTTCTTC. The chain recombines TRBV6-1 with TRBJ2-1, with 12 bases lining up with TRBD2. The length of the CDR3 is 16 residues. In germline, CDR1 is MNHNS, CDR2 SASEGT. The V gene end was trimmed by 6 bases and the J gene end by 1 base; junction bases not matched to a gene: 4.

This clonotype was seen a handful of times. Written as DNA, the CDR3 is TGTGCCAGCACCGAGGACTCGGACGGTAAAAACATTCAGTACTTC. Its translation is CASTEDSDGKNIQYF. The chain has TRBV7-2 and TRBJ2-4; a weak D match, TRBD2 (5 bases). Germline lookup yields CDR1 SGHTA and CDR2 FQGNSA. The ends were cut back, 7 bases at V and 4 bases at J, with 17 bases in the middle. The CDR3 has 15 amino acids.

This chain joins TRBV5-1 and TRBJ2-5; D unresolved. V gave up 0 bases and J gave up 2 bases, with 5 bases separating them. Germline V gives CDR1 SGHRS, CDR2 YFSETQ. The CDR3 has 13 residues. The CDR3, as DNA: TGCGCCAGCAGCTTGGATACTCAAGAGACCCAGTACTTC. Translating it yields CASSLDTQETQYF.

V and J are TRBV29-1 and TRBJ1-1, with 8 nucleotides matching TRBD1. CDR3 length: 13 residues. Germline V gene data show CDR1 as SQVTM and CDR2 as ANQGSEA. V gave up 7 bases and J gave up 7 bases; unmatched junction bases: 11. CDR3 sequence (DNA): TGCAGCGCCTTTAGGACAGGGCGAAGTGAAGCTTTCTTT. Translation: CSAFRTGRSEAFF.

This clonotype showed up just a few times. The rearrangement uses TRBV27 and TRBJ1-1; no clear D. Trimming shortened V by 3 bases and J by 2 bases, and 7 bases separated the two germline ends. Germline V gene data show CDR1 as MNHEY and CDR2 as SMNVEV (reference sequence). The CDR3 has 13 amino acids. CDR3 region: CASSFATNTEAFF. In DNA form, the CDR3 reads TGTGCCAGCAGTTTTGCCACTAACACTGAAGCTTTCTTT.

This clonotype was recorded a few times. The genes are TRBV12-3 or TRBV12-4 and TRBJ1-5; D is ambiguous. The CDR3 loop spans 14 amino acids. V lost 3 bases and J lost 6, with 12 bases in between. The CDR3 region has the DNA TGTGCCAGCAGTTTTTCCGGAGTTTTTCAGCCCCAGCATTTT. Translation: CASSFSGVFQPQHF.